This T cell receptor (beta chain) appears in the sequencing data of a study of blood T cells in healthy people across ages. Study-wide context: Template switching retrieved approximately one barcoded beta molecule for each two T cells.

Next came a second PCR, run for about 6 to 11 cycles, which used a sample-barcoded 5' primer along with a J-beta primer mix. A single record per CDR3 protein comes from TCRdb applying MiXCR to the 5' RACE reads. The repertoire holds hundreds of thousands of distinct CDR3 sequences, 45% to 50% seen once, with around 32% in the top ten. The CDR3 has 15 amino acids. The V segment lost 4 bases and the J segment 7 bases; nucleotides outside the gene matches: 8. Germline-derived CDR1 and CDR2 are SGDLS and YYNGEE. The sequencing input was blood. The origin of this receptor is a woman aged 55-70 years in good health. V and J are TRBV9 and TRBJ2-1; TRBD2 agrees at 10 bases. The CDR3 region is CASSLAGEPINEQFF. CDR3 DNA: TGTGCCAGCAGCCTAGCGGGAGAACCGATTAATGAGCAGTTCTTC.